The next 24 T cell receptor beta chains were all read from a single sample in a study of CD8+ T cells in alopecia areata. cDNA reverse transcribed from extracted RNA served as the sequencing template. Here immunoSEQ multiplex PCR was the method, and the copy in TCRdb shows in-frame clones only, minus some. The profile covers roughly 150,000 clones, with approximately 60% appearing a single time and under 5.5% taken by the ten largest. Specimen: CD4+ T cells sorted from blood. Receptor source: a human donor in good health.

The V call is TRBV25-1, the J call TRBJ2-2; TRBD1 agrees at 9 bases. The length of the CDR3 is 15 residues. Unmatched junction bases numbered 6, after V lost 6 bases and J lost 4 bases. Germline CDR1 MGHDK, CDR2 SYGVNS. For the CDR3, the DNA is TGTGCCAGCAGGGGGACAGGGACCGCCACCGGGGAGCTGTTTTTT. Its translation is CASRGTGTATGELFF.

This clone has only a few counts. This chain links TRBV30 with TRBJ2-5; maybe TRBD2 (5 bases). CDR3 length equals 12 residues. Trimming took 0 bases from V and 3 from J, leaving 5 bases between them. Germline V gene lookup returns CDR1 GTSNPN and CDR2 SVGIG (reference sequence). This CDR3 is CAWSVREETQYF. The CDR3 region has the DNA TGTGCCTGGAGTGTGAGGGAAGAGACCCAGTACTTC. The complete variable domain, with remaining parts taken from reference TRBV30 and TRBJ2-5, reads SQTIHQWPATLVQPVGSPLSLECTVEGTSNPNLYWYRQAAGRGLQLLFYSVGIGQISSEVPQNLSASRPQDRQFILSSKKLLLSDSGFYLCAWSVREETQYFGPGTRLLVL.

V and J are TRBV20-1 and TRBJ2-5; 8 positions agree with TRBD1. Germline trimming cut 6 bases from V and 5 bases from J; bases unmatched to any gene: 2. The CDR3 totals 11 residues. Germline CDR1 reads DFQATT; CDR2 reads SNEGSKA (reference sequence). The CDR3 coding sequence is TGCAGTGCGACAGGGGAGGAGACCCAGTACTTC. Its protein product is CSATGEETQYF.

J is TRBJ1-5 and V is TRBV30; D uncertain. CDR1 is GTSNPN, CDR2 SVGIG, per germline (reference sequence). The CDR3 sequence is 13 residues long. V gave up 1 base and J gave up 5 bases, with 9 bases separating them. Here the CDR3 DNA reads TGTGCCTGGAGTGCTAGCCGACATCAGCCCCAGCATTTT. This translates into CAWSASRHQPQHF. Drawing the rest from reference TRBV30 and TRBJ1-5, the complete variable domain is SQTIHQWPATLVQPVGSPLSLECTVEGTSNPNLYWYRQAAGRGLQLLFYSVGIGQISSEVPQNLSASRPQDRQFILSSKKLLLSDSGFYLCAWSASRHQPQHFGDGTRLSIL.

The chain couples TRBV13 to TRBJ2-4, with D unclear. Trimming left V 5 bases short and J 2 bases short, with 16 bases between. Germline values: CDR1 PRHDT, CDR2 FYEKMQ (reference sequence). CDR3 length equals 16 residues. Here the CDR3 reads CASSHSRSGSKNIQYF. The DNA for the CDR3 is TGTGCCAGCAGCCATTCGCGGTCCGGGTCCAAAAACATTCAGTACTTC.

The chain combines TRBV27 with TRBJ2-7; the D call may be TRBD1 or TRBD2 (5 bases each). Germline CDR1 MNHEY, CDR2 SMNVEV (reference sequence). This CDR3 comprises 17 residues. Trimming left V 7 bases short and J 2 bases short, with 24 bases between. CDR3 nucleotides: TGTGCCAGCACCAGCGCCCTGGACCCGAGGGGAACCTACGAGCAGTACTTC. Residues: CASTSALDPRGTYEQYF.

V usage is TRBV25-1 and J usage is TRBJ1-4; D is possibly TRBD1 (6 bases). The germline CDR1 and CDR2 sequences are MGHDK and SYGVNS. V was cut by 2 bases and J by 8 bases, with 15 bases left in between. This CDR3 region has 15 residues. CDR3 bases: TGTGCCAGCAGTGAAATGGGGGGCCTAAGGGAAAAACTGTTTTTT. Translation gives CASSEMGGLREKLFF. Filled out from reference TRBV25-1 and TRBJ1-4, the complete variable domain reads EADIYQTPRYLVIGTGKKITLECSQTMGHDKMYWYQQDPGMELHLIHYSYGVNSTEKGDLSSESTVSRIRTEHFPLTLESARPSHTSQYLCASSEMGGLREKLFFGSGTQLSVL.

The chain carries TRBV29-1 and TRBJ2-5; D may correspond to TRBD1 or TRBD2 (5 bases each). CDR1 and CDR2 from the germline V gene are SQVTM and ANQGSEA. The length of the CDR3 is 12 residues. V lost 6 bases, J lost 4 bases, and 12 bases lay in between. Here the CDR3 reads CSVRSGAETQYF. The CDR3 bases are TGCAGCGTCCGATCCGGGGCAGAGACCCAGTACTTC.

This clone was found a few times. One junction end does not reproduce the germline sequence, and a read error may be involved. The chain recombines TRBV7-9 with TRBJ1-4; 8 bases fit TRBD1. The length of the CDR3 is 14 residues. CDR1 is SEHNR and CDR2 is FQNEAQ in the germline V gene (reference sequence). CDR3 nucleotides: TGTACCAGCAGCTTAAAATCGACAGGGGAGAAACTGTTTTTT. It specifies CTSSLKSTGEKLFF.

V is TRBV29-1 and J is TRBJ2-5, with unresolved D. Germline-derived CDR1 and CDR2 are SQVTM and ANQGSEA. V was trimmed by 5 bases and J by 4 bases, leaving 14 bases between them. The CDR3 totals 13 residues. CDR3 sequence reads: CSVPPSSGETQYF. The DNA for the CDR3 is TGCAGCGTTCCGCCTAGTTCTGGAGAGACCCAGTACTTC.

This clone was counted a few times. This chain uses TRBV4-1 with TRBJ2-5; D gene unclear. The V end lost 0 bases, the J end lost 7 bases, and 9 bases lay between the germline ends. The CDR3 is 13 amino acids. Germline V gene data show CDR1 as MGHRA and CDR2 as YSYEKL. DNA of the CDR3: TGCGCCAGCAGCCAAGATCATGTGAGGACCCAGTACTTC. Its translation: CASSQDHVRTQYF.

The chain is built from TRBV10-1 and TRBJ1-5; 9 nucleotides agree with TRBD1. J gave up 5 bases and V 4 bases, and 3 bases lay outside the gene matches. The germline V gene encodes CDR1 WNHNN and CDR2 SYGVQD (reference sequence). The CDR3 has 14 residues. CDR3 residues: CASSAGDRDQPQHF. Written as DNA, the CDR3 is TGCGCCAGCAGTGCGGGGGACAGGGATCAGCCCCAGCATTTT.

This clone was detected a few times. V and J are TRBV2 and TRBJ2-3, with D unclear. The V end lost 0 bases, the J end lost 4 bases, and 8 bases lay between the germline ends. Germline CDR1 and CDR2: SNHLY and FYNNEI. This CDR3 comprises 14 residues. CDR3 residues: CASSEAMSADTQYF. CDR3 DNA: TGTGCCAGCAGTGAAGCGATGTCTGCAGATACGCAGTATTTT.

The chain carries TRBV11-2 and TRBJ2-1; D not certain. Trimming cost V 0 bases and J 9 bases, with 9 bases left between them. In germline, CDR1 is SGHAT, CDR2 FQNNGV. CDR3 length equals 13 residues. The CDR3, as DNA: TGTGCCAGCAGCTTAGAATTGGGGTCTGAGCAGTTCTTC. Amino acid sequence: CASSLELGSEQFF. Full variable domain (remainder filled in from reference TRBV11-2 and TRBJ2-1): EAGVAQSPRYKIIEKRQSVAFWCNPISGHATLYWYQQILGQGPKLLIQFQNNGVVDDSQLPKDRFSAERLKGVDSTLKIQPAKLEDSAVYLCASSLELGSEQFFGPGTRLTVL.

This clone has just a few counts. The chain is built from TRBV5-5 and TRBJ2-5; D ambiguous. The ends were cut back, 0 bases at V and 1 base at J, with 1 base in the middle. Germline CDR1 is SGHKS and CDR2 is YYEKEE (reference sequence). The CDR3 consists of 12 residues. CDR3 residues: CASSLAQETQYF. CDR3 bases: TGTGCCAGCAGCTTGGCCCAAGAGACCCAGTACTTC.

The rearrangement links TRBV5-4 to TRBJ1-2; 10 bases agree with TRBD1. Germline CDR1 and CDR2: SGHNT and YYREEE (reference sequence). The length of the CDR3 is 16 residues. V lost 3 bases, J lost 4 bases, and 9 bases stayed unmatched. CDR3 DNA sequence: TGTGCCAGCAGCTCACGGACAGGGGGATTGCGCTATGGCTACACCTTC. Residues: CASSSRTGGLRYGYTF.

V and J are TRBV28 and TRBJ2-2; possible D gene TRBD2, 5 bases. The V and J ends lost 8 bases and 1 base respectively, with 17 bases between them. Germline assignment: CDR1 MDHEN and CDR2 SYDVKM. The CDR3 extends over 16 amino acids. This CDR3 reads CASAHSFRGNTGELFF. The CDR3 nucleotides read TGTGCCAGCGCACACTCGTTCCGGGGGAACACCGGGGAGCTGTTTTTT.

The chain has TRBV29-1 and TRBJ1-2, with D possibly matching TRBD1 (6 bases). The CDR3 extends over 13 amino acids. Trimming removed 4 bases at V and 1 base at J, with 10 bases between. CDR1 SQVTM and CDR2 ANQGSEA come from the germline V gene. CDR3 amino acids: CSVGDTLNYGYTF. The CDR3 DNA follows: TGCAGCGTTGGGGACACACTTAACTATGGCTACACCTTC. The whole variable domain, filled in from reference TRBV29-1 and TRBJ1-2, reads SAVISQKPSRDICQRGTSLTIQCQVDSQVTMMFWYRQQPGQSLTLIATANQGSEATYESGFVIDKFPISRPNLTFSTLTVSNMSPEDSSIYLCSVGDTLNYGYTFGSGTRLTVV.

This clone came up once. V gene TRBV5-6 combines with J gene TRBJ1-1; D ambiguous. In germline, CDR1 is SGHDT, CDR2 YYEEEE. The CDR3 is 13 residues long. V was cut by 4 bases and J by 0 bases, with 7 bases left in between. The CDR3 DNA follows: TGTGCCAGCAGCAAACCAATGAACACTGAAGCTTTCTTT. It translates to CASSKPMNTEAFF.

The chain recombines TRBV7-9 with TRBJ1-2; 7 positions agree with TRBD1. Germline V CDR1 and CDR2: SEHNR, FQNEAQ (reference sequence). V shed 5 bases and J 4 bases; nucleotides not matched to a gene: 7. The CDR3 consists of 14 residues. The CDR3, as DNA: TGTGCCAGCAGCACCCGGGACAGCCTCTATGGCTACACCTTC. Protein product: CASSTRDSLYGYTF.

This chain uses TRBV29-1 with TRBJ2-3; unclear D gene. V was shortened by 4 bases and J by 4 bases, with 9 bases between the two germline ends. There are 12 residues in the CDR3. Per the germline V gene, CDR1 is SQVTM and CDR2 is ANQGSEA. The CDR3, as DNA: TGCAGCGTTGTGGTAGCCGCAGATACGCAGTATTTT. Translated: CSVVVAADTQYF.

V is TRBV27 and J is TRBJ2-2; D unresolved. The CDR3 consists of 14 residues. Trimming cost V 3 bases and J 6 bases, with 11 bases left between them. CDR1 is MNHEY and CDR2 is SMNVEV in the germline V gene (reference sequence). This CDR3 is CASSFLLPAGELFF. The CDR3 DNA is TGTGCCAGCAGTTTCCTCCTACCCGCCGGGGAGCTGTTTTTT.

This clone was observed a handful of times. The chain uses TRBV7-2 and TRBJ2-7; D is ambiguous. The germline V and J ends were trimmed by 5 bases and 4 bases, with 12 bases remaining between them. The CDR3 spans 13 residues. Germline values: CDR1 SGHTA, CDR2 FQGNSA. Here the CDR3 reads CASSPVGPYEQYF. CDR3 DNA: TGTGCCAGCAGCCCTGTAGGGCCTTACGAGCAGTACTTC.

This chain joins TRBV10-3 and TRBJ2-3, with a tentative D call TRBD1 (6 bases). Germline lookup yields CDR1 ENHRY and CDR2 SYGVKD. The CDR3 consists of 15 residues. Trimming took off 3 bases at V and 3 bases at J, with 13 bases between the two ends. The CDR3 sequence: CAISDTQGRTDTQYF. As DNA, the CDR3 is TGTGCCATCAGTGATACGCAGGGGAGAACAGATACGCAGTATTTT.